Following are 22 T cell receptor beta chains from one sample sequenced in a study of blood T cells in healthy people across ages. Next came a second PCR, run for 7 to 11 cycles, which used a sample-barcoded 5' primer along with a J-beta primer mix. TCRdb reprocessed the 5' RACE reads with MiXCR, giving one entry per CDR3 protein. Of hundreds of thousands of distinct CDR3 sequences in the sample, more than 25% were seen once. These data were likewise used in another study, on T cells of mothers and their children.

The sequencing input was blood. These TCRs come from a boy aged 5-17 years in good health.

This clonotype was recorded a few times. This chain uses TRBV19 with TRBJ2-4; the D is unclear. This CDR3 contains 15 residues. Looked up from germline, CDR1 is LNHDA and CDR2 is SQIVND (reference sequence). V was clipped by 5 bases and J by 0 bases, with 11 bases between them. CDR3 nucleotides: TGTGCCAGTAGTGATTCCTGGGTAGCCAAAAACATTCAGTACTTC. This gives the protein CASSDSWVAKNIQYF. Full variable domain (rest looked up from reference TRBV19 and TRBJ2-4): DGGITQSPKYLFRKEGQNVTLSCEQNLNHDAMYWYRQDPGQGLRLIYYSQIVNDFQKGDIAEGYSVSREKKESFPLTVTSAQKNPTAFYLCASSDSWVAKNIQYFGAGTRLSVL.

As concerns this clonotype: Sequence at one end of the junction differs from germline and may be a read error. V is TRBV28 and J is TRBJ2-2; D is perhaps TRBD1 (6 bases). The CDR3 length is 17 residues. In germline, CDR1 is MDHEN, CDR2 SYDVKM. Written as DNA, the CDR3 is TGTGCTAGCACCGACAGGAGAGGACAGAGAAACACCGGGGAGCTGTTTTTT. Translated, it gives CASTDRRGQRNTGELFF.

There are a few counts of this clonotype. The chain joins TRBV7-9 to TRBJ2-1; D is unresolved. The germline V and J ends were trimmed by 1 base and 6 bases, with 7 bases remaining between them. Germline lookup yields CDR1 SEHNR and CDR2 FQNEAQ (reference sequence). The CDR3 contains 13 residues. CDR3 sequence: CASSLVWSNEQFF. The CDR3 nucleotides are TGTGCCAGCAGCTTAGTCTGGAGCAATGAGCAGTTCTTC.

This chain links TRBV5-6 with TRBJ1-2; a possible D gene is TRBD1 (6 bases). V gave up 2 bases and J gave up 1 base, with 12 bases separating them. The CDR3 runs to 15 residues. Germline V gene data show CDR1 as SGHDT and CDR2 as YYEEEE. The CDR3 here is CASSFSGGDNYGYTF. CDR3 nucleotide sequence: TGTGCCAGCAGCTTCAGTGGGGGCGATAACTATGGCTACACCTTC.

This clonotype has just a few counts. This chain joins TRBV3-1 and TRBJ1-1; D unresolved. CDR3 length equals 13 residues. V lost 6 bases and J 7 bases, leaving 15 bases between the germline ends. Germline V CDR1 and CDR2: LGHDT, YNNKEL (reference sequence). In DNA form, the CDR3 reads TGTGCCAGCAGACCCTTAAGTATGGGTGAAGCTTTCTTT. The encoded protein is CASRPLSMGEAFF.

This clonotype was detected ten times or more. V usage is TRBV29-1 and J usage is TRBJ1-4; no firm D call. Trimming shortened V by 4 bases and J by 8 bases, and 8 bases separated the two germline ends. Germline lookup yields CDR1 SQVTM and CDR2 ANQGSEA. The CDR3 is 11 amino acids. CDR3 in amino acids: CSVGGGEKLFF. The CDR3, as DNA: TGCAGCGTTGGGGGAGGGGAAAAACTGTTTTTT. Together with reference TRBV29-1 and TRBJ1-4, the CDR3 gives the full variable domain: SAVISQKPSRDICQRGTSLTIQCQVDSQVTMMFWYRQQPGQSLTLIATANQGSEATYESGFVIDKFPISRPNLTFSTLTVSNMSPEDSSIYLCSVGGGEKLFFGSGTQLSVL.

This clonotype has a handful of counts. CDR3 nucleotide sequence: TGCGCCAGCAGCCAAGACTCCGCTAACTATGGCTACACCTTC. Translation gives CASSQDSANYGYTF. The chain uses TRBV4-1 and TRBJ1-2, with unresolved D. V lost 0 bases and J lost 0, with 5 bases in between. This CDR3 is 14 amino acids long. Germline V gene sequence: CDR1 MGHRA, CDR2 YSYEKL.

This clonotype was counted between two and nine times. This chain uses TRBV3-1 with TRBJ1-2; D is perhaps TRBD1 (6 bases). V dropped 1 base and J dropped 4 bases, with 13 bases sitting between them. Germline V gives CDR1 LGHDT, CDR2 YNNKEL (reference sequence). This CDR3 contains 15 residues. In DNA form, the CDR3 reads TGTGCCAGCAGCCAAGGGCGCGGGGGCGGCTATGGCTACACCTTC. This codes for CASSQGRGGGYGYTF.

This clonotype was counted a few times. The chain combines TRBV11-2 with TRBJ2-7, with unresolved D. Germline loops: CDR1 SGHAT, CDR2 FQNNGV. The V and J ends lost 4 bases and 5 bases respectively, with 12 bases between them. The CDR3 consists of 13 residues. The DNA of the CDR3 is TGTGCCAGCAGCTCAGTCAAAACGGACGAGCAGTACTTC. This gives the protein CASSSVKTDEQYF.

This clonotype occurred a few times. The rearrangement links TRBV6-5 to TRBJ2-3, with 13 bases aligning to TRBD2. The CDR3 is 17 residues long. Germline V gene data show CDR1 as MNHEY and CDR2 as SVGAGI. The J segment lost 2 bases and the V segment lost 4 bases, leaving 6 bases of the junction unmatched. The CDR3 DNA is TGTGCCAGCAGTTCGGGACTAGCGGGGAGAATCACAGATACGCAGTATTTT. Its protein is CASSSGLAGRITDTQYF.

The CDR3: CASSFSGGADTQYF. The CDR3 DNA reads as TGTGCCAGCAGCTTTAGCGGGGGGGCAGATACGCAGTATTTT. The chain is built from TRBV7-3 and TRBJ2-3, with TRBD2 matching over 11 bases. Germline V gene sequence: CDR1 SGHTA, CDR2 FQGTGA. The ends lost 3 bases at V and 4 bases at J; junction bases unmatched: 0. This CDR3 has 14 amino acids. Variable domain in full (rest from reference TRBV7-3 and TRBJ2-3): GAGVSQTPSNKVTEKGKYVELRCDPISGHTALYWYRQSLGQGPEFLIYFQGTGAADDSGLPNDRFFAVRPEGSVSTLKIQRTERGDSAVYLCASSFSGGADTQYFGPGTRLTVL.

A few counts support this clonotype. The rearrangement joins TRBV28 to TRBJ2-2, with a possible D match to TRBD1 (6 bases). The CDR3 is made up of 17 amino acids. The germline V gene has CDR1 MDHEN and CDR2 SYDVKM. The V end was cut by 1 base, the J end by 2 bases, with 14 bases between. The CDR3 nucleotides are TGTGCCAGCAGTTTATTCGCAGGGGTGGGAAACACCGGGGAGCTGTTTTTT. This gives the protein CASSLFAGVGNTGELFF.

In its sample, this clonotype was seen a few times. The CDR3 bases are TGCGCCAGCAGCCAAGATTTGTATGGCTACACCTTC. Protein sequence: CASSQDLYGYTF. The genes are TRBV4-1 and TRBJ1-2; unclear D gene. The V gene lost 0 bases and the J gene lost 5 bases, with 4 bases spanning the gap. Germline assignment: CDR1 MGHRA and CDR2 YSYEKL. The CDR3 covers 12 residues.

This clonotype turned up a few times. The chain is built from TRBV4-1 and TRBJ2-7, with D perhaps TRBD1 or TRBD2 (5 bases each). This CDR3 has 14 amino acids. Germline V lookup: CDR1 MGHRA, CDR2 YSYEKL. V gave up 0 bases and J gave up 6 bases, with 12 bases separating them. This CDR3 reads CASSQEVRDGEQYF. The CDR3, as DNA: TGCGCCAGCAGCCAAGAGGTCAGGGACGGCGAGCAGTACTTC.

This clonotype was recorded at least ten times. In DNA, the CDR3 is TGTGCCAGCAGTCGGGAAGTTAACACTGAAGCTTTCTTT. Its translation is CASSREVNTEAFF. The genes are TRBV7-3 and TRBJ1-1; D not resolved. This CDR3 has 13 amino acids. Germline V lookup: CDR1 SGHTA, CDR2 FQGTGA. V lost 6 bases and J 2 bases, leaving 10 bases between the germline ends.

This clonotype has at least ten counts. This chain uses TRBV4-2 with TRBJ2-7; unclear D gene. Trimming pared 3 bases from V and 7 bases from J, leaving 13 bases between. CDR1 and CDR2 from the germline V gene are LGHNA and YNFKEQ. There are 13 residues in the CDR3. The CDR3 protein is CASSQDPLREQYF. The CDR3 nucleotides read TGTGCCAGCAGCCAGGACCCCTTGAGAGAGCAGTACTTC.

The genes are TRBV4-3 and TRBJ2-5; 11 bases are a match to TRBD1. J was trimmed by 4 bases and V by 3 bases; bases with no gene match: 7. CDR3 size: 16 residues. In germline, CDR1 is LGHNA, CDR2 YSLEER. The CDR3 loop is CASSQSTGTGGETQYF. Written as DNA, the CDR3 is TGCGCCAGCAGCCAGTCTACCGGGACAGGGGGAGAGACCCAGTACTTC.

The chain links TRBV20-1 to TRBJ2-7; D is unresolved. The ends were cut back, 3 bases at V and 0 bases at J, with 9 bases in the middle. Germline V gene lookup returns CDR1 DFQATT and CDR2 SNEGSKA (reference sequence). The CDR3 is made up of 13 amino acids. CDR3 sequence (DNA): TGCAGTGCTAGGGTGGATATCTCCTACGAGCAGTACTTC. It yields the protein CSARVDISYEQYF.

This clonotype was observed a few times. The CDR3: CATTERGNNEQFF. DNA for the CDR3: TGTGCCACCACCGAGAGGGGAAACAATGAGCAGTTCTTC. The rearrangement joins TRBV24-1 to TRBJ2-1; D tentatively reads TRBD1 or TRBD2 (5 bases each). Germline V lookup: CDR1 KGHDR, CDR2 SFDVKD. This CDR3 has 13 residues. The germline V and J ends were trimmed by 8 bases and 5 bases, with 12 bases remaining between them.

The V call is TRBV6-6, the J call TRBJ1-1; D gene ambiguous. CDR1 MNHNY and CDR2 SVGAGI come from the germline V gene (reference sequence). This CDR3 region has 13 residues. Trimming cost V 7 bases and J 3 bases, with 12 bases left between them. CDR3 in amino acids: CASILPPDTEAFF. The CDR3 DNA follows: TGTGCCAGCATCCTACCCCCAGACACTGAAGCTTTCTTT.

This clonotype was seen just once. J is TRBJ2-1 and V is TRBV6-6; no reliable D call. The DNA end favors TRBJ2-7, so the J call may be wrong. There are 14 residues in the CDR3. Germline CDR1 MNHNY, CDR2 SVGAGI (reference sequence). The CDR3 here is CASREDTVTYEQYF. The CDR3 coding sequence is TGTGCCAGCAGGGAAGACACGGTGACCTACGAGCAGTACTTC.

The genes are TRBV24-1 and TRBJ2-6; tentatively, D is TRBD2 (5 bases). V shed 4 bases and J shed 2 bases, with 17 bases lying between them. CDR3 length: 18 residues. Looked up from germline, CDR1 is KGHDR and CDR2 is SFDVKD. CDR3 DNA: TGTGCCACCAGTGAAGAGGGTAGGAAGATGGCTGGGGCCAACGTCCTGACTTTC. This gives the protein CATSEEGRKMAGANVLTF.